This TCR beta chain was found in a study of Ad26.COV2.S vaccination and SARS-CoV-2 variants. General study points: Individuals receiving vaccine had higher spike-specific TCR breadth than placebo recipients did.

The table came from immunoSEQ multiplex PCR; TCRdb's copy has only in-frame clones and leaves some out. The table has 350,000 to 500,000 clones, around 90% seen once; the top ten hold roughly 4%. Points on this clone: The antigen remains unidentified.

Treatment: roughly 19 received Ad26.COV2.S at low or high dose, single or two shots; about 5 received placebo; per-sample allocation not given. Day 63 after the first injection of vaccine or placebo was the sampling time. Immunization relied on an Ad26 vector, which expressed Wuhan-strain SARS-CoV-2 spike. Germline values: CDR1 SGHRS, CDR2 YFSETQ. The V end lost 5 bases, the J end lost 7 bases, and 9 bases lay between the germline ends. This CDR3 has 11 amino acids. This clonotype originated in a person between 18 and 65 years old who received the Ad26.COV2.S COVID-19 vaccine or a placebo. V is TRBV5-1 and J is TRBJ1-1; no firm D call. The sample in question was peripheral blood, obtained in a trial of Ad26.COV2.S vaccine versus placebo. The CDR3 loop reads CASSSRNEAFF. CDR3 bases: TGCGCCAGCAGTTCCAGGAATGAAGCTTTCTTT.